These 5 T cell receptor beta chains came from one sample sequenced in a study of blood T cells in healthy people across ages. The second PCR ran roughly 7 to 12 cycles with a sample-barcoded 5' primer and J-beta primers. In TCRdb, the 5' RACE reads were re-called with MiXCR into one record per CDR3 protein. The sample includes roughly 700,000 distinct CDR3 sequences, 45% to 50% of them seen just once. The sample taken for sequencing was blood. The source is a woman aged 55-69 years in good health.

Only a few counts were recorded for this clonotype. CDR3 nucleotide sequence: TGTGCCAGCAGTTTCGAGAAAGGGGACTACGAGCAGTACTTC. It encodes CASSFEKGDYEQYF. This sequence joins TRBV27 and TRBJ2-7; TRBD1 might be the D (5 bases). This CDR3 region has 14 residues. Germline V gene data show CDR1 as MNHEY and CDR2 as SMNVEV (reference sequence). Trimming pared 3 bases from V and 3 bases from J, leaving 12 bases between.

This clonotype was detected only a few times. The rearrangement uses TRBV20-1 and TRBJ2-7; D uncertain. The germline CDR1 and CDR2 sequences are DFQATT and SNEGSKA (reference sequence). The V and J ends lost 6 bases and 6 bases respectively, with 21 bases between them. The CDR3 extends over 14 amino acids. CDR3 DNA: TGCAGTGCCCCAATACCAGGTTTTAATCTCGAGCAGTACTTC. It is translated as CSAPIPGFNLEQYF.

This clonotype was detected a few times. This chain links TRBV4-3 with TRBJ2-1; the D is unclear. The CDR3 spans 13 residues. Germline-derived CDR1 and CDR2 are LGHNA and YSLEER. Trimming stripped 1 base from V and 5 bases from J, with 6 bases between. The CDR3 sequence: CASSQGEHNEQFF. DNA of the CDR3: TGCGCCAGCAGCCAAGGGGAACACAATGAGCAGTTCTTC.

The gene calls are TRBV6-1 and TRBJ2-3; D gene ambiguous. The CDR3 runs to 14 residues. CDR1 and CDR2 (germline): MNHNS, SASEGT. V lost 8 bases, J lost 0 bases, and 12 bases lay in between. The CDR3 nucleotides read TGTGCCAGCGCTAGGCAGGCTAGCACAGATACGCAGTATTTT. Its translation is CASARQASTDTQYF.

The V and J genes are TRBV20-1 and TRBJ2-7; D remains ambiguous. The CDR3 sequence is 11 residues long. The V gene lost 1 base and the J gene lost 4 bases, with 5 bases spanning the gap. Germline V gene lookup returns CDR1 DFQATT and CDR2 SNEGSKA (reference sequence). This CDR3 reads CSARVEYEQYF. In nucleotides, the CDR3 is TGCAGTGCTAGAGTGGAATACGAGCAGTACTTC.